The next 4 T cell receptor beta chains were all read from a single sample in a study of shared clonotypes between healthy human individuals. Positive CCR7 selection of CD45RO-negative cells yielded the naive CD8 cells, and terminally differentiated effector memory CD45RA+ cells were excluded. Assay: immunoSEQ multiplex PCR; the TCRdb copy retains only in-frame clones and omits some. The sample carries approximately 2,200,000 clones, 85% to 95% recorded once. Sequenced material: naive CD8+ T cells from PBMCs. The source is a man between 18 and 29 years old in good health. Some clones in this sample may be carry-over from other donors' samples.

V and J are TRBV7-2 and TRBJ2-3; maybe TRBD2 (6 bases). Per germline, CDR1 SGHTA and CDR2 FQGNSA. The CDR3 loop spans 15 amino acids. Trimming stripped 2 bases from V and 0 bases from J, with 9 bases between. CDR3 in amino acids: CASSLLRGSTDTQYF. CDR3 DNA: TGTGCCAGCAGCTTATTGCGGGGAAGCACAGATACGCAGTATTTT.

V is TRBV6-6 and J is TRBJ2-5, with a tentative D call TRBD2 (5 bases). V was cut by 7 bases and J by 7 bases, with 16 bases left in between. This CDR3 has 13 residues. The germline CDR1 and CDR2 sequences are MNHNY and SVGAGI (reference sequence). The CDR3 DNA sequence: TGTGCCAGCAACAGCGGAAGTAAGCCGACCCAGTACTTC. Its protein is CASNSGSKPTQYF.

The chain joins TRBV30 to TRBJ1-6; D is unclear. Germline CDR1 reads GTSNPN; CDR2 reads SVGIG (reference sequence). V was cut by 2 bases and J by 6 bases, with 5 bases left in between. This CDR3 is 12 amino acids long. The CDR3 protein is CAWSYGNSPLHF. The CDR3 DNA reads as TGTGCCTGGAGTTACGGTAATTCACCCCTCCACTTT.

The J gene is TRBJ2-4, the V gene TRBV4-3; D ambiguous. V lost 1 base, J lost 0 bases, and 10 bases lay in between. This CDR3 has 16 amino acids. Germline loops: CDR1 LGHNA, CDR2 YSLEER. The CDR3: CASSQGTPLAKNIQYF. In nucleotides, the CDR3 is TGCGCCAGCAGCCAAGGGACCCCTTTAGCCAAAAACATTCAGTACTTC.